This T cell receptor (beta chain) was recovered during a study of sequential checkpoint blockade in melanoma. Whole-study context: Patients were randomized 1:1 to nivolumab-then-ipilimumab or ipilimumab-then-nivolumab first-line.

The assay was immunoSEQ multiplex PCR, and TCRdb's table has in-frame clones only and misses some. The table lists over 9,000 clones, around 73% of them singletons, with 11% to 15% in the top ten. Described treatment: randomized to nivolumab then ipilimumab (arm A) or the reverse (arm B). Patients had received no earlier DNA-damaging chemotherapy. Live CD3+CD8+ CD19− CD56− cells were sorted from PBMCs. V was clipped by 5 bases and J by 0 bases; unmatched bases: 4. CDR1 and CDR2 (germline): LNHDA, SQIVND (reference sequence). The CDR3 consists of 16 residues. This clone was observed a handful of times. The J gene is TRBJ2-2, the V gene TRBV19, with 9 bases that match TRBD2. The source is a human donor with melanoma. Material: CD8+ T cells sorted from blood (inferred from file names), obtained from a patient given nivolumab and ipilimumab in sequence. In nucleotides, the CDR3 is TGTGCCAGTAGTCTCAGACTAGCGGCGAACACCGGGGAGCTGTTTTTT. Translating it yields CASSLRLAANTGELFF.